The clone carrying this T cell receptor (beta chain) was observed a few times. TCRdb redid the calling of the 5' RACE reads with MiXCR, one entry per CDR3 protein. Among about 270,000 distinct CDR3 sequences listed, 15% were seen once. The entry originates in a study of T-cell memory formation after mild COVID-19. CDR1 and CDR2 from the germline V gene are SGHRS and YFSETQ. V shed 2 bases and J 4 bases; nucleotides not matched to a gene: 1. The CDR3 runs 13 residues. The sequence derives from an adult woman who had mild COVID-19 (a few samples of this study predate the infection). Cell type and time point are not known. The source material was PBMCs or a T cell subset sorted from them (not recorded which). The chain combines TRBV5-1 with TRBJ1-2; 8 bases agree with TRBD1. DNA for the CDR3: TGCGCCAGCAGCTTCGACAGGGGCTATGGCTACACCTTC. Amino acid sequence: CASSFDRGYGYTF.